This entry describes one TCR beta chain. This clone was recorded a few times. The target of this receptor is not known. Base qualities were left out, and no much larger clone turns up one base away. CDR1 and CDR2, per the germline V gene, are SGHVS and FQNEAQ. Trimming removed 2 bases from V and 8 bases from J, leaving 6 bases between the germline ends. Spanning cysteine to phenylalanine, the CDR3 consists of 11 amino acids. The entry retains the CDR3 DNA only, 33 bases that are in frame from base 1. For sequencing of the TCRbeta CDR3 region, genomic DNA was extracted from the sorted cells. The immunoSEQ Assay was used to sequence the TCRbeta CDR3 regions. Sourced from immuneACCESS, this table was stored by TCRdb with only in-frame sequences that have V and J called. A share of the clones is absent; for the studies checked, an unresolved V gene accounts for under half, and the remainder has no known explanation. Within this sample are about 59,000 clones, with 75% to 90% of them counted one time only. The ten largest account for 0.37% of the sample.

This specimen belongs to a study of OX40 agonist ivuxolimab in advanced cancers. The study in broad terms: The costimulatory receptor OX40 (CD134) was targeted by ivuxolimab, a fully human IgG2 agonistic monoclonal antibody. Intravenous ivuxolimab was administered to patients every 2 weeks at six dose levels: 0.01, 0.1, 0.3, 1.5, 3 and 10 mg/kg. The monotherapy dose-escalation portion (N of about 52 patients) of the phase I ivuxolimab trial is reported in the paper. Peripheral TCRbeta sequencing aimed to test whether ivuxolimab altered TCR sequence diversity and caused clonal T-cell expansion. A male proportion of 82.7% and a mean age of approximately 62 years, ranging from 23 to 79, were recorded for the dose-escalation cohort. Of the 50 or so patients in dose escalation, around 19 had hepatocellular carcinoma, some 15 had melanoma, 9 had renal cell carcinoma and 9 had head and neck cancer. Three dose-escalation patients achieved partial responses, one with hepatocellular carcinoma and two with cutaneous melanoma. Patients were allowed to have had prior anti-PD-1, anti-PD-L1 or anti-CTLA-4 therapy, and about 40% of the dose-escalation patients had been treated with checkpoint inhibitors. Study-wide findings and limitations: Which antigens the clonally expanded peripheral T cells were specific for was not determined. Low levels of normalized T-cell clonal expansion were also seen in some patients who did not respond. Partial responders in the 0.1-3.0 mg/kg groups had among the lowest normalized peripheral clonal expansion, especially among CD8+ T cells. After ivuxolimab, CD8+ T cells had more expanded clones than CD4+ T cells on average. At doses of 0.1 to 3.0 mg/kg, clonal expansion of both CD4+ and CD8+ T cells in blood was seen between baseline and week 6.

The trial excluded patients who had a history of autoimmune disease or who were on systemic immunosuppression. Peripheral blood for TCR sequencing was collected from all dose cohorts at baseline, on cycle 4 day 1, and on cycle 7 day 1. The samples were taken from a phase I, first-in-human, multicenter, open-label dose-escalation trial of ivuxolimab. Adults with locally advanced or metastatic melanoma, renal cell carcinoma, hepatocellular carcinoma or head and neck squamous cell carcinoma were enrolled in the trial. Before TCR sequencing, CD4+ T cells and CD8+ T cells from peripheral blood were sorted into separate populations.

This receptor was identified in an adult with an advanced solid tumor such as melanoma, head and neck, liver or kidney cancer. The sequence links TRBV7-8 to TRBJ1-1; the D gene identity is not certain. This sample comprised CD4+ or CD8+ T cells sorted from blood, obtained in a trial of the OX40 agonist ivuxolimab. For the CDR3, the sequence is CASSLRNEAFF. In nucleotides, the sequence is TGTGCCAGCAGCTTAAGGAACGAAGCTTTCTTT. Outside the CDR3, residues come from the reference TRBV7-8 and TRBJ1-1 proteins, so the full variable domain is: GAGVSQSPRYKVAKRGQDVALRCDPISGHVSLFWYQQALGQGPEFLTYFQNEAQLDKSGLPSDRFFAERPEGSVSTLKIQRTQQEDSAVYLCASSLRNEAFFGQGTRLTVV.